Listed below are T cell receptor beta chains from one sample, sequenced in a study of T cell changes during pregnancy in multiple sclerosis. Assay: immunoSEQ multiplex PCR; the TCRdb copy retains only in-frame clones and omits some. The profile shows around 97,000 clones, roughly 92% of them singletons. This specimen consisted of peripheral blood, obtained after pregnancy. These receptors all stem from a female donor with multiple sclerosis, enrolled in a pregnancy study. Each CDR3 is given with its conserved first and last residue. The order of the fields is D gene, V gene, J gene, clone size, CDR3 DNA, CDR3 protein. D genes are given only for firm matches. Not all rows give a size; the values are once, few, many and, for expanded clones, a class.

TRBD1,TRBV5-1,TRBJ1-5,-,TGCGCCAGCAGCTTGTCAGGGGGAAATCAGCCCCAGCATTTT,CASSLSGGNQPQHF
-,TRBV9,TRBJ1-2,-,TGTGCCAGCAGCGGACAGGTTGCTTCTAACTATGGCTACACCTTC,CASSGQVASNYGYTF
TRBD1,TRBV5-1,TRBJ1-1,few,TGCGCCAGCAGGTCCCAGGTGGGACAGGGGAACACTGAAGCTTTCTTT,CASRSQVGQGNTEAFF
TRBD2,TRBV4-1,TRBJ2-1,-,TGCGCCAGCAGCCCCACAAATCTAGCGGGGGTCTACAATGAGCAGTTCTTC,CASSPTNLAGVYNEQFF
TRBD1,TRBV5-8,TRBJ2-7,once,TGTGCCAGCAGCTTAGGACAGGGGGCTGTCAGGCAGTACTTC,CASSLGQGAVRQYF
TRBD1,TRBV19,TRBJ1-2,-,TGTGCCAGCAATCCGGGACAGGGGGTCTATGGCTACACCTTC,CASNPGQGVYGYTF
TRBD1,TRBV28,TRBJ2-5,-,TGTGCCAGCAGTTTAGCTTATACCCGGGACAGGGTAGAGACCCAGTACTTC,CASSLAYTRDRVETQYF
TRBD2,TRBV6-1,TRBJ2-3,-,TGTGCCAGCAGTGAAGCGCTGGCGGGGGGGGGCACAGATACGCAGTATTTT,CASSEALAGGGTDTQYF
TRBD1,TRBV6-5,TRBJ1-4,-,TGTGCCAGCAGTGGGACAGCAACTAATGAAAAACTGTTTTTT,CASSGTATNEKLFF
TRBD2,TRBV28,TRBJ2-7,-,TGTGCCAGCAGCCCTTTGTCGGGACTAGCTCCTAGAGAGCAGTACTTC,CASSPLSGLAPREQYF
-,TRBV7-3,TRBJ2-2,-,TGTGCCAGCAGCTTACGCCCCGGGGACGGGGAGCTGTTTTTT,CASSLRPGDGELFF
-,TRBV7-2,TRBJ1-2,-,TGTGCCAGCAGCTTAACTGAGAATGGCTACACCTTC,CASSLTENGYTF
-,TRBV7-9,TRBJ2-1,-,TGTGCCAGCAGCTTAGATAAGGGGACATTTACAAATGAGCAGTTCTTC,CASSLDKGTFTNEQFF
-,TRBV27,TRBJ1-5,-,TGTGCCAGCAGTTCCGGGAACAGCAATCAGCCCCAGCATTTT,CASSSGNSNQPQHF
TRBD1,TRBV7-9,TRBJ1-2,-,TGTGCCAGCAGCTTATCGGGGGGGGACAGTTATGGCTACACCTTC,CASSLSGGDSYGYTF
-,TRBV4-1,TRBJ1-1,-,TGCGCCAGCAGCGCAGGGAACACTGAAGCTTTCTTT,CASSAGNTEAFF
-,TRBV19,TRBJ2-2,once,TGTGCCAGTAGTTCGAACCTGGGACTGGGCACCGGGGAGCTGTTTTTT,CASSSNLGLGTGELFF
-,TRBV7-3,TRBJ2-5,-,TGTGCCAGCAGCAGGATAGCGTCAGAGACCCAGTACTTC,CASSRIASETQYF
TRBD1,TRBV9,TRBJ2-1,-,TGTGCCAGCAGCCGGACAGGAGCTTACAATGAGCAGTTCTTC,CASSRTGAYNEQFF
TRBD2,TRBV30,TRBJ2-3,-,TGTGCCTGGAGTGTAGGACTAGCGAGCACAGATACGCAGTATTTT,CAWSVGLASTDTQYF
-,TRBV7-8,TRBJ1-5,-,TGTGCCAGCAGCTTTCGCGGGGATAGCAATCAGCCCCAGCATTTT,CASSFRGDSNQPQHF
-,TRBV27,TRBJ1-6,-,TGTGCCAGCAGTACACCAACAGGGTATAATTCACCCCTCCACTTT,CASSTPTGYNSPLHF
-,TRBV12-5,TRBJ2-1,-,TGTGCTAGTGGTTTGCCCTCGTCCCCTCCCCCCAATGAGCAGTTCTTC,CASGLPSSPPPNEQFF
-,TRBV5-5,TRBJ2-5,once,TGTGCCAGCAGCCCTGAGGCGGGAGAGACCCAGTACTTC,CASSPEAGETQYF
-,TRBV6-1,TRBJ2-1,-,TGTGCCAGCAGCCCAGGCAAGTACAATGAGCAGTTCTTC,CASSPGKYNEQFF
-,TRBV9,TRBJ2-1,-,TGTGCCAGCAGCGTAGTTGGCGGGAAAAGGAATGAGCAGTTCTTC,CASSVVGGKRNEQFF
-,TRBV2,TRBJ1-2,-,TGTGCCAGCAGAATATCCCTAACGTCCGGCTACACCTTC,CASRISLTSGYTF
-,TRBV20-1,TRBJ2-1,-,TGCAGTGCGAGGAATGATGAGCAGTTCTTC,CSARNDEQFF
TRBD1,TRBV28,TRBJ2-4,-,TGTGCCAGCAGTACCCAGGGACAGGGCAACATTCAGTACTTC,CASSTQGQGNIQYF
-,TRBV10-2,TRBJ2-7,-,TGCGCCAGCAGTGAGGATCAGTATCGACAGTACTTC,CASSEDQYRQYF
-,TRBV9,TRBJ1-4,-,TGTGCCAGCAGCGTGACAGATACTAATGAAAAACTGTTTTTT,CASSVTDTNEKLFF
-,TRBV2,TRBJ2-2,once,TGTGCCAGCAGCAAGGGGGGTCAGGGGGGCACCGGGGAGCTGTTTTTT,CASSKGGQGGTGELFF
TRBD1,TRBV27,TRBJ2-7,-,TGTGCCAGCAGTCCCATGGACAGGCCTTGGGAGCAGTACTTC,CASSPMDRPWEQYF
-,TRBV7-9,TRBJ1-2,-,TGTGCCAGCAGCTTAGGGCAGGGGACCTATGGCTACACCTTC,CASSLGQGTYGYTF
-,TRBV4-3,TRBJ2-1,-,TGCGCCAGCAGCCAAGTAGGTGGTTGGGGGGATATCTACAATGAGCAGTTCTTC,CASSQVGGWGDIYNEQFF
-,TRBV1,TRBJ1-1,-,TGCACCAGCAGCCAAGACCCTAGGGTCGGGGACTGGGGCATGAACACTGAAGCTTTCTTT,CTSSQDPRVGDWGMNTEAFF
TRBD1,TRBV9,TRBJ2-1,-,TGTGCCAGTTTTGCCCGGGACAGGTACTACAATGAGCAGTTCTTC,CASFARDRYYNEQFF
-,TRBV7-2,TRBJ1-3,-,TGTGCCAGCAGCTTAGAGCTCGCTACCGCAAACACCATATATTTT,CASSLELATANTIYF
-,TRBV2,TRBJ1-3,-,TGTGCCAGCAGTACGACGGACTGGGGAAACACCATATATTTT,CASSTTDWGNTIYF
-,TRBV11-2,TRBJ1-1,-,TGTGCCAGCAGCTTAGGACGCCACAGGGCGGATGAGAGAGCTTTCTTT,CASSLGRHRADERAFF
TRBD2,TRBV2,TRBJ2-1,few,TGTGCCAGCACCTCCGGGACTAGCGATAGCAATGAGCAGTTCTTC,CASTSGTSDSNEQFF
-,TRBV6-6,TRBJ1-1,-,TGTGCCAGCAGCCCTTTACCTTTACAGGGATGGACTGAAGCTTTCTTT,CASSPLPLQGWTEAFF
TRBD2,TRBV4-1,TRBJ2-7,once,TGCGCCAGCAGCTCGGGAGGGGCCCTAGGCGAGCAGTACTTC,CASSSGGALGEQYF
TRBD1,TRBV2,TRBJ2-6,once,TGTGCCAGCTCCAAATTCGTGAAACAGGGGAGCTCTGGGGCCAACGTCCTGACTTTC,CASSKFVKQGSSGANVLTF
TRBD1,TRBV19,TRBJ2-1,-,TGTGCCAGTAGTATAGGTAGGGGACAGTCCTACAATGAGCAGTTCTTC,CASSIGRGQSYNEQFF
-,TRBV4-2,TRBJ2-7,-,TGTGCCAGCAGCCAAGGTCGAGGCTACTCCTACGAGCAGTACTTC,CASSQGRGYSYEQYF
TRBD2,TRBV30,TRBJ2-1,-,TGTGCCTGGAGTTGGGCTAGCGGGCTTTACAATGAGCAGTTCTTC,CAWSWASGLYNEQFF
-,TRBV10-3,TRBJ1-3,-,TGTGCCATCAGTTCCACAACCCTACAGGGATCTGGAAACACCATATATTTT,CAISSTTLQGSGNTIYF
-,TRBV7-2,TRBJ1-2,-,TGTGCCAGCAGCTTAAGATTAAGGAGGGGCCTCGAGGACTATGGCTACACCTTC,CASSLRLRRGLEDYGYTF
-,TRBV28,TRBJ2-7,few,TGTGCCAGCAGTTTAGGAGAGTTTTCTGGCTACGAGCAGTACTTC,CASSLGEFSGYEQYF
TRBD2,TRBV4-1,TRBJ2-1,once,TGCGCCAGCAGCCAAGAAGGAGCGGGAGGGCCATACAATGAGCAGTTCTTC,CASSQEGAGGPYNEQFF
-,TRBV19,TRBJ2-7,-,TGTGCCAGTAGTCTAGGAACTAGCCCTTGGGACGAGCAGTACTTC,CASSLGTSPWDEQYF
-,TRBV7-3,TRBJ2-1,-,TGTGCCAGCAGCTGGCTCCCCGCTAGCTCCTACAATGAGCAGTTCTTC,CASSWLPASSYNEQFF
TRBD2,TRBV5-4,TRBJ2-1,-,TGTGCCAGCAGCTTGGTAGCGGGGGCTTACAATGAGCAGTTCTTC,CASSLVAGAYNEQFF